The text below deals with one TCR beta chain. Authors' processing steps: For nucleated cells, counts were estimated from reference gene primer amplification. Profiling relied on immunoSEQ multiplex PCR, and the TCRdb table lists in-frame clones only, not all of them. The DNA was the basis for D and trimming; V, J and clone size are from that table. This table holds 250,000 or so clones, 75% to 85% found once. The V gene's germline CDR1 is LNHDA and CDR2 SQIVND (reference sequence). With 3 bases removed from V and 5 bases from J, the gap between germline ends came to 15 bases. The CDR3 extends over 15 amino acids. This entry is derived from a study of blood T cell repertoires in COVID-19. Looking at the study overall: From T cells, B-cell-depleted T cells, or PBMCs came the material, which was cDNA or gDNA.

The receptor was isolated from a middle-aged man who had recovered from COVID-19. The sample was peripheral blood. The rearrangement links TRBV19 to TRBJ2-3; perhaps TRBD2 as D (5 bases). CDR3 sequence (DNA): TGTGCCAGTAGTATCGAGGGAAACAGCGTAGATACGCAGTATTTT. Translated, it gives CASSIEGNSVDTQYF.